Listed below are T cell receptor beta chains from one sample, sequenced in a study of CD8 T cells in Susac syndrome. TCRdb reprocessed the immunoSEQ multiplex PCR reads with MiXCR, giving one entry per CDR3 protein. The repertoire holds roughly 60,000 distinct CDR3 sequences, with around nine tenths as singletons. Specimen: CD8+ T cells from PBMCs. Receptor source: a human donor in good health. CDR3s include the opening cysteine and the closing phenylalanine or tryptophan. A D gene is named only where the DNA matches it firmly. Clone size is shown for a subset of rows, as once, few, many or a class of expanded clone.

NA	NA	TRBV7-9	TRBJ2-7	TGTGCCAGCAGCACAGGACCCGAGCAGTACTTC	CASSTGPEQYF
NA	TRBD2	TRBV11-1	TRBJ2-5	TGTGCCAGCAGCTGGGGACTAGCGGATCAAGAGACCCAGTACTTC	CASSWGLADQETQYF
once	NA	TRBV30	TRBJ1-1	TGTGCCTGGAGACCCCCAGAAGATCGCACTGAAGCTTTCTTT	CAWRPPEDRTEAFF
NA	NA	TRBV6-2/TRBV6-3	TRBJ1-1	TGTGCCAGCGAAGCCCAGGGCGCAATGAACACTGAAGCTTTCTTT	CASEAQGAMNTEAFF
NA	TRBD2	TRBV5-4	TRBJ2-4	TGTGCCAGCAGCGCCCACACCGGGACTAGCGAGTACTTC	CASSAHTGTSEYF
once	NA	TRBV19	TRBJ1-1	TGTGCCAGCGAGGAGGGAACTGAAGCTTTCTTT	CASEEGTEAFF
NA	NA	TRBV9	TRBJ2-1	TGTGCCAGCAGCGTAGAGCAGGGAAGGCCCGATGAGCAGTTCTTC	CASSVEQGRPDEQFF
once	NA	TRBV12-3/TRBV12-4	TRBJ2-1	TGTGCCAGCAGTTTAGAGGACAGTTCGGATGAGCAGTTCTTC	CASSLEDSSDEQFF
NA	NA	TRBV5-6	TRBJ2-4	TGTGCCAGCAGCTTGGCGTCTTGGGGTGCCAAAAACATTCAGTACTTC	CASSLASWGAKNIQYF
NA	NA	TRBV6-2/TRBV6-3	TRBJ2-3	TGTGCCAGCAGTTACTCCCGCGTCGTAGGAGATACGCAGTATTTT	CASSYSRVVGDTQYF
NA	NA	TRBV9	TRBJ2-5	TGTGCCAGCAGCGTAGCCACCCCGCCCCAAGAGACCCAGTACTTC	CASSVATPPQETQYF
NA	NA	TRBV7-9	TRBJ2-7	TGTGCCAGCAGCCCCCGACAGGACGAGCAGTACTTC	CASSPRQDEQYF
NA	NA	TRBV29-1	TRBJ2-1	TGCAGCGTTGAAAGTGTTGTGGGAATCGGCTACAATGAGCAGTTCTTC	CSVESVVGIGYNEQFF
NA	NA	TRBV9	TRBJ1-1	TGTGCCGGCAGCGCAAACCAGGGTTGGCACACTGAAGCTTTCTTT	CAGSANQGWHTEAFF
NA	NA	TRBV28	TRBJ2-2	TGTGCCAGCAGTATGACACTGAACACCGGGGAGCTGTTTTTT	CASSMTLNTGELFF
NA	TRBD1	TRBV2	TRBJ1-2	TGTGCCAGCACTCGCGACAGGGACGAGAACTATGGCTACACCTTC	CASTRDRDENYGYTF
NA	TRBD2	TRBV7-2	TRBJ2-1	TGTGCCAGCAGCTTCGGGACTAGCGCCTACAATGAGCAGTTCTTC	CASSFGTSAYNEQFF
NA	NA	TRBV10-3	TRBJ2-3	TGTGCCATCAGCCCATCGAATACGCAGTATTTT	CAISPSNTQYF
NA	TRBD1	TRBV19	TRBJ2-7	TGTGCCAGTAGACGTGACAGGGACACCTACGAGCAGTACTTC	CASRRDRDTYEQYF
NA	TRBD2	TRBV5-4	TRBJ2-3	TGTGCCAGCAGCTTGGCCTCGGGGCGGGAGGATACGCAGTATTTT	CASSLASGREDTQYF
NA	TRBD2	TRBV27	TRBJ2-2	TGTGCCAGCAGTTTATGGGAGGGACCCACCGGGGAGCTGTTTTTT	CASSLWEGPTGELFF
NA	NA	TRBV12-3/TRBV12-4	TRBJ2-2	TGTGCCAGCAACCCCTGGGGCCACACCGGGGAGCTGTTTTTT	CASNPWGHTGELFF
NA	NA	TRBV6-1	TRBJ2-5	TGTGCCAGCAGTGAACGATCGGCCCGGACCCAGTACTTC	CASSERSARTQYF
few	NA	TRBV6-5	TRBJ2-3	TGTGCCAGCAGCTCGGATACAGATACGCAGTATTTT	CASSSDTDTQYF
NA	NA	TRBV29-1	TRBJ1-1	TGCAGCGTCAGGGAGGGTTTGAACACTGAAGCTTTCTTT	CSVREGLNTEAFF
NA	TRBD1	TRBV9	TRBJ1-2	TGTGCCAGCAGCGTGGGGACAGCACTCTATGGCTACACCTTC	CASSVGTALYGYTF
NA	NA	TRBV27	TRBJ1-1	TGTGCCAGCAGTTTAAGCGGTTACACTGAAGCTTTCTTT	CASSLSGYTEAFF
once	TRBD1	TRBV20-1	TRBJ1-2	TGCAGTGCTAGAGATTGGACAGGGAACTATGGCTACACCTTC	CSARDWTGNYGYTF
NA	NA	TRBV19	TRBJ2-2	TGTGCCAGTAGTATTTCAGGCGCCGGGGAGCTGTTTTTT	CASSISGAGELFF
NA	NA	TRBV5-5	TRBJ1-1	TGTGCCAGCAGCTTGGGGATTCACAATCTAAGCCCTGAAGCTTTCTTT	CASSLGIHNLSPEAFF
NA	TRBD2	TRBV13	TRBJ2-3	TGTGCCAGCACACCTCCGGGGGGGACCACAGATACGCAGTATTTT	CASTPPGGTTDTQYF
once	TRBD1	TRBV5-1	TRBJ1-4	TGCGCCAGCAGCCTATCCGGGACAGGGGACGAAAAACTGTTTTTT	CASSLSGTGDEKLFF
few	NA	TRBV7-2	TRBJ1-1	TGTGCCAGCAGCTTAGACGGTTTGAACACTGAAGCTTTCTTT	CASSLDGLNTEAFF
NA	NA	TRBV3-1	TRBJ2-2	TGTGCCAGCAGCCAAGATCATGGGCGGTACACCGGGGAGCTGTTTTTT	CASSQDHGRYTGELFF
NA	TRBD1	TRBV3-1	TRBJ2-2	TGTGCCAGCAGCCAAGAGGCGACAGGGGTCGGGGAGCTGTTTTTT	CASSQEATGVGELFF
NA	TRBD1	TRBV15	TRBJ2-1	TGTGCCACCAGCAGAGATCCTGGGACAGCCTCCTACAATGAGCAGTTCTTC	CATSRDPGTASYNEQFF
NA	TRBD1	TRBV7-9	TRBJ2-1	TGTGCCAGCAGCCTGACAGGGTGGGATGAGCAGTTCTTC	CASSLTGWDEQFF
NA	NA	TRBV6-1	TRBJ2-6	TGTGCCAGCAGTGAAAGGACAGTGATCTCTGGGGCCAACGTCCTGACTTTC	CASSERTVISGANVLTF
NA	NA	TRBV27	TRBJ1-3	TGTGCCAGCAGTTTAATCCCCCCCGGCTCTGGAAACACCATATATTTT	CASSLIPPGSGNTIYF
NA	NA	TRBV3-1	TRBJ2-2	TGTGCCAGCAGCCCATCGGGCCCCACCGGGGAGCTGTTTTTT	CASSPSGPTGELFF
NA	NA	TRBV12-3/TRBV12-4	TRBJ2-1	TGTGCCAGCAGTTTGCTGATCGGTGAGCAGTTCTTC	CASSLLIGEQFF
NA	NA	TRBV7-9	TRBJ2-7	TGTGCCAGCGGCTTCTCGTCCTACGAGCAGTACTTC	CASGFSSYEQYF
few	NA	TRBV4-1	TRBJ1-5	TGCGCCAGCAGCCCGCACCCAGGTCTCCAGCCCCAGCATTTT	CASSPHPGLQPQHF
NA	NA	TRBV6-5	TRBJ2-7	TGTGCCAGCAGTTCCGGGGCGTTGGGCTACGAGCAGTACTTC	CASSSGALGYEQYF
NA	TRBD2	TRBV6-1	TRBJ2-1	TGTGCCAGCAGTGAACACTTGGCTAGCGGGGGGCGGGAGCAGTTCTTC	CASSEHLASGGREQFF
NA	NA	TRBV12-3/TRBV12-4	TRBJ2-2	TGTGCCAGCAGTTCGTTGAGCTACACCGGGGAGCTGTTTTTT	CASSSLSYTGELFF
NA	NA	TRBV13	TRBJ2-5	TGTGCCAGCAGCAACAGTACCTCCCTTGGGGAGACCCAGTACTTC	CASSNSTSLGETQYF
NA	NA	TRBV5-6	TRBJ2-1	TGTGCCAGCAGCGGTGGGGGGGGCAGCTCCTACAATGAGCAGTTCTTC	CASSGGGGSSYNEQFF
NA	NA	TRBV7-9	TRBJ2-2	TGTGCCAGCAACCAGAGGGACAAAACCGGGGAGCTGTTTTTT	CASNQRDKTGELFF
NA	NA	TRBV6-6	TRBJ1-2	TGTGCCAGCAGTAGTCAGGGAGCCGATTCCTATGGCTACACCTTC	CASSSQGADSYGYTF